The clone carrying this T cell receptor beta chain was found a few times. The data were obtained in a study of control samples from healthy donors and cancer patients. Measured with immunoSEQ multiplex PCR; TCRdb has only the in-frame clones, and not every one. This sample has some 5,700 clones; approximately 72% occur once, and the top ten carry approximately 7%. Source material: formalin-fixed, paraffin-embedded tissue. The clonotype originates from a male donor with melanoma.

CDR3 DNA sequence: TGTGCCAGTAGTGCAGTACTAGCGGGAGCCTACGAGCAGTACTTC. This codes for CASSAVLAGAYEQYF. The chain couples TRBV19 to TRBJ2-7, with 11 bases identical to TRBD2. Germline CDR1 is LNHDA and CDR2 is SQIVND (reference sequence). The ends lost 5 bases at V and 2 bases at J; junction bases unmatched: 5. The CDR3 length is 15 residues.